Shown below are 6 T cell receptor beta chains from a single sample sequenced in a study of blood T cell repertoires in COVID-19. Assay used: immunoSEQ multiplex PCR; TCRdb lists only in-frame clones, some missing. Here the sample spans approximately 300,000 clones, 80% to 95% being singletons. Specimen: peripheral blood. The receptors originated from a young woman with COVID-19, enrolled during active disease.

The chain combines TRBV21-1 with TRBJ1-5; TRBD1, the table's D call, was not compared with the DNA. TRBV21-1 is flagged as a pseudogene. CDR3 size: 13 residues. The CDR3 sequence is CASRFAASQPQHF. CDR3 sequence (DNA): TGTGCCAGCCGATTCGCCGCCAGTCAGCCCCAGCATTTT.

The chain combines TRBV4-3 with TRBJ2-2; tentative D call: TRBD1 (5 bases). The CDR3 is made up of 16 amino acids. V was shortened by 3 bases and J by 7 bases, with 18 bases between the two germline ends. Looked up from germline, CDR1 is LGHNA and CDR2 is YSLEER. The CDR3 DNA is TGCGCCAGCAGCCAGGCCGCAGGGATTGGAAACGGGGAGCTGTTTTTT. It translates to CASSQAAGIGNGELFF.

The chain links TRBV7-2 to TRBJ1-1, with D possibly being TRBD1 (6 bases). Deletions cut 5 bases from V and 8 bases from J, with 15 bases between. Germline CDR1 and CDR2: SGHTA and FQGNSA. The CDR3 has 13 residues. Here the CDR3 DNA reads TGTGCCAGCAGCCCGGCCAGGGGTCACGAAGCTTTCTTT. Translating it yields CASSPARGHEAFF.

The J gene is TRBJ2-3, the V gene TRBV5-4; 8 nucleotides align to TRBD2. CDR1 SGHNT and CDR2 YYREEE come from the germline V gene (reference sequence). V lost 0 bases to trimming and J lost 5 bases; unmatched junction nucleotides: 2. CDR3 length equals 14 residues. CDR3: CASSLDGGGDTQYF. The DNA for the CDR3 is TGTGCCAGCAGCTTGGACGGGGGGGGAGATACGCAGTATTTT.

This clone was observed a handful of times. This chain links TRBV27 with TRBJ1-3, with 8 bases matching TRBD1. Germline V lookup: CDR1 MNHEY, CDR2 SMNVEV (reference sequence). The CDR3 has 15 residues. With V trimmed by 5 bases and J by 2 bases, 5 bases remained unmatched. The CDR3 region has the DNA TGTGCCAGCAGTCTCCAGGGGGCGGCTGGAAACACCATATATTTT. Translation: CASSLQGAAGNTIYF.

V is TRBV27 and J is TRBJ2-1, with TRBD2 as a possible D gene (7 bases). CDR3 length equals 15 residues. V was pared by 2 bases and J by 3 bases, with 11 bases between. Germline V lookup: CDR1 MNHEY, CDR2 SMNVEV (reference sequence). Written as DNA, the CDR3 is TGTGCCAGCAGTTTACGGGGGGCTGTCTACAATGAGCAGTTCTTC. It codes for CASSLRGAVYNEQFF.